This T cell receptor (beta chain) is from a study of blood T cell repertoires in COVID-19 (TCRdb year 2020). Describing the broader study: Samples from collaborators originated in the United States, Italy and Spain and spanned both the acute and convalescent phases of COVID-19. Sample metadata almost always included a de-identified subject ID, COVID-19 status, age in years and sex. The repertoires were released in a freely available public database intended as a resource for research on the immune response to SARS-CoV-2. The prospective study material was composed of cDNA or gDNA derived from T cells, B-cell-depleted T cells, or PBMCs. Where available, HLA class I and class II types were taken from metadata supplied by the sample provider and were not determined by assay-based typing. Subjects who had been exposed to COVID-19, were actively infected with it, or had recovered from it provided the deeply sampled blood TCRbeta repertoires that made up the dataset. Samples came from the ongoing ImmuneRACE study (first 160 participants) plus 1,254 subjects from 6 global collaborators. Study-wide findings and limitations: The quantity of clinical and demographic metadata differed by source and by participant and was supplied without curation.

This clone was counted a few times. Its cognate antigen has yet to be identified. Qualities for individual bases were not recorded, and no much larger clone is one base off. The same CDR3 arises from other DNA sequences in this sample as well. Another Seattle source contributed samples from volunteer blood donors who had recovered from COVID-19. Each collaborating institution followed its own protocols to collect whole blood in K2EDTA tubes. For TCRbeta analysis, collaborator samples were shipped as frozen whole blood, as isolated PBMCs, or as DNA extracted from either sample type. CDR1 and CDR2 were assigned from the germline V gene as SGHTA and FQGTGA. V has 5 bases trimmed and J has 5 bases trimmed; junction bases matching no gene number 6. Taken from cysteine to phenylalanine, the CDR3 has 15 residues. Only the CDR3 DNA is retained, 45 bases long and in frame from the first base. The immunoSEQ Assay, a bias-controlled multiplex PCR, was used to amplify TCRbeta CDR3 regions from genomic DNA. Turning to the authors' computational methods: Within the assay, amplification of reference gene primers was used to estimate how many nucleated cells each sample contained. To quantify the absolute abundance of each unique TCRbeta CDR3 rearrangement, sequence reads were collapsed and filtered. For each sample, productive Simpson clonality was calculated as the square root of Simpson's diversity index over productive rearrangements. The table was pulled from immuneACCESS by TCRdb, which kept in-frame rearrangements only. Such tables lose some clones; where checked, under half of the loss comes from unresolved V genes, and the rest has no known cause. V, J and clone size derive from that table, while D and trimming were established from the DNA sequence. The sample table holds a few hundred thousand clones, of which approximately 87% were seen once. The ten largest clones represent roughly 6.4% of the sample.

The sequence is built from TRBV7-3 and TRBJ1-6, and 7 bases in between align with TRBD1. The sequence came from a man in his 60s who had recovered from COVID-19. The sample was peripheral blood. The nucleotide sequence reads TGTGCCAGCAGCCGCCGGGACAGAGATAATTCACCCCTCCACTTT. The encoded protein is CASSRRDRDNSPLHF.